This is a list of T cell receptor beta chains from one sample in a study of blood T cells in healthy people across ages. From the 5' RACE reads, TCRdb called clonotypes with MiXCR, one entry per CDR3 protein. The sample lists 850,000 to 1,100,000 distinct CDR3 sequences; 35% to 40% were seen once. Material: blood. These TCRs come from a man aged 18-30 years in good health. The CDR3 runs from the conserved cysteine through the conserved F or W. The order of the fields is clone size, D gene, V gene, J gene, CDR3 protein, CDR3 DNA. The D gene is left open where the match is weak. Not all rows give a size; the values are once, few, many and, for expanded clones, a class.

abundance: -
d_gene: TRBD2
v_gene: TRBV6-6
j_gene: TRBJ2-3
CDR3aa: CASSYSDGRYSTDTQYF
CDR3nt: TGTGCCAGCAGTTACTCGGACGGGAGGTACTCCACAGATACGCAGTATTTT

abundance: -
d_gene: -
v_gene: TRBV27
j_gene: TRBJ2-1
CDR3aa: CASRDRGGETGPLLSYNEQFF
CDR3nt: TGTGCCAGCAGGGATAGGGGGGGGGAGACAGGCCCACTTCTCTCCTACAATGAGCAGTTCTTC

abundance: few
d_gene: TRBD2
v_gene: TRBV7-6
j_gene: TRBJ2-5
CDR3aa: CASKPLAGVEETQYF
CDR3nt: TGTGCCAGCAAGCCCCTAGCGGGGGTAGAAGAGACCCAGTACTTC

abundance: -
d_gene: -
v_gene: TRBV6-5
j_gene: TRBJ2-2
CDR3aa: CASSPHEAGELFF
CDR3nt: TGTGCCAGCAGCCCCCATGAGGCCGGGGAGCTGTTTTTT

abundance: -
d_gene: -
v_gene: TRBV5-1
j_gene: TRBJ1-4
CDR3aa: CASAGDENEKPFF
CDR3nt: TGCGCCAGCGCAGGAGACGAGAATGAAAAACCGTTTTTT

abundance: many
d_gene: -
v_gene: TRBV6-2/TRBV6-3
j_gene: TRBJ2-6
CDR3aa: CASRPSGANVLTF
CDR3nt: TGTGCCAGCCGCCCCTCTGGGGCCAACGTCCTGACTTTC

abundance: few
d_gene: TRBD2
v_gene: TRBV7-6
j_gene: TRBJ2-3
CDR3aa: CASSRAGANTDTQYF
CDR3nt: TGTGCCAGCAGCCGAGCGGGGGCCAACACAGATACGCAGTATTTT

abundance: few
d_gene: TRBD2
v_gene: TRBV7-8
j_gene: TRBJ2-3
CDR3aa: CASSSPPGLEDTQYF
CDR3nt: TGTGCCAGCAGCTCGCCACCGGGACTAGAGGATACGCAGTATTTT

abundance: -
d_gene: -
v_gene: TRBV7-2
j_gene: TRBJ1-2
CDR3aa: CASSLQVDNYGYTF
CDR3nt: TGTGCCAGCAGCTTACAGGTCGATAACTATGGCTACACCTTC

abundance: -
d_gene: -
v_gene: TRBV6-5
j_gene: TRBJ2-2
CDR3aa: CASSYETLNTGELFF
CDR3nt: TGTGCCAGCAGTTACGAGACACTTAACACCGGGGAGCTGTTTTTT

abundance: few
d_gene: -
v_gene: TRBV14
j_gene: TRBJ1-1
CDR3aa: CASSQKVNTEAFF
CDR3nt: TGTGCCAGCAGCCAAAAGGTGAACACTGAAGCTTTCTTT

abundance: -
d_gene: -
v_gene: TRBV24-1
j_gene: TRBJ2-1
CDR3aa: CATSDSKGQGLYNEQFF
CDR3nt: TGTGCCACCAGTGATTCCAAAGGCCAGGGGCTTTACAATGAGCAGTTCTTC

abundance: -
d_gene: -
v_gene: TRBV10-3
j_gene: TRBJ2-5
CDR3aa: CAISGKGGGDFATQYF
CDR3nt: TGTGCCATCAGTGGAAAGGGAGGGGGCGATTTCGCGACCCAGTACTTC

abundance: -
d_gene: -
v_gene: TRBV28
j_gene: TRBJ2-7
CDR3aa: CASSSQGVYSYEQYF
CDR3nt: TGTGCCAGCAGTTCTCAGGGAGTCTATTCCTACGAGCAGTACTTC

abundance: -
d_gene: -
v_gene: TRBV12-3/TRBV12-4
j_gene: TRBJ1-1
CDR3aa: CVSSSRQAVHTEAFF
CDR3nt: TGTGTCAGCAGTTCCCGACAGGCAGTTCACACTGAAGCTTTCTTT

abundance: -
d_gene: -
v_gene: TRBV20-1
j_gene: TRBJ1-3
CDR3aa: CSARVPGHPTPGNTIYF
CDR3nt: TGCAGTGCTAGAGTTCCAGGGCACCCCACTCCTGGAAACACCATATATTTT

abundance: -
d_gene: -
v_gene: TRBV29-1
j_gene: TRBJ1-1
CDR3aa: CSVPTDMDTEAFF
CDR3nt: TGCAGCGTTCCGACAGACATGGACACTGAAGCTTTCTTT

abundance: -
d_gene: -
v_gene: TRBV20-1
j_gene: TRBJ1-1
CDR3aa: CSARVREAFF
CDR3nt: TGCAGTGCTAGAGTAAGAGAAGCTTTCTTT

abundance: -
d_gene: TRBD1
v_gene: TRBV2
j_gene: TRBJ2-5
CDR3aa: CASSTGTGEGETQYF
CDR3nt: TGTGCCAGCAGTACCGGGACAGGGGAAGGAGAGACCCAGTACTTC

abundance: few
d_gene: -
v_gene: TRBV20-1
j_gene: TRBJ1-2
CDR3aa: CSAQERGYTF
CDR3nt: TGCAGTGCTCAGGAGCGTGGCTACACCTTC

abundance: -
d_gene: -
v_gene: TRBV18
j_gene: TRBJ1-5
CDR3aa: CASSQFGNQPQHF
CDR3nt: TGTGCCAGCTCACAGTTCGGCAATCAGCCCCAGCATTTT

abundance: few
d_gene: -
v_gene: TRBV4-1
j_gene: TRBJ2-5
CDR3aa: CASSHPLGNEQYF
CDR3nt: TGCGCCAGCAGCCACCCCCTTGGGAATGAGCAGTACTTC

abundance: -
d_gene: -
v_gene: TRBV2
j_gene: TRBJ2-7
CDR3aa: CASSRDTFYEQYF
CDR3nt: TGTGCCAGCAGTCGGGACACCTTCTACGAGCAGTACTTC

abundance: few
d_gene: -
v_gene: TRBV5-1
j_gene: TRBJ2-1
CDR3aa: CASSLGPTYNEQFF
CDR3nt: TGCGCCAGCAGCTTGGGTCCAACTTACAATGAGCAGTTCTTC

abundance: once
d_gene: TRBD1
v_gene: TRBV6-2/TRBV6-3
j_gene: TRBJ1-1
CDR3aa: CASRDGQGTEAFF
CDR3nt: TGTGCCAGCAGGGACGGACAGGGCACTGAAGCTTTCTTT

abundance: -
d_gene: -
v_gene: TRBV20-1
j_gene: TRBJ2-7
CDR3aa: CSARDLRTAYEQYF
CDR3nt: TGCAGTGCTAGAGATCTTAGAACAGCTTACGAGCAGTACTTC

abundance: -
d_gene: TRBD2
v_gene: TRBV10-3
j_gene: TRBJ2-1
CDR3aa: CATETGGGFNEQFF
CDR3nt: TGTGCCACCGAGACTGGCGGGGGGTTTAATGAGCAGTTCTTC

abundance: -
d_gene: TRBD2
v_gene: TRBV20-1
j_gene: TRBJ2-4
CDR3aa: CSATQLGLAGSLAKNIQYF
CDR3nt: TGCAGTGCTACCCAACTAGGACTAGCGGGGTCTTTAGCCAAAAACATTCAGTACTTC